This T cell receptor (beta chain) appears in the sequencing data of a study of Ad26.COV2.S vaccination and SARS-CoV-2 variants (dated by TCRdb to the early 2020s). For context, the study as a whole: Donors in the vaccine arm were drawn from COV1001, a phase I-IIa trial of Ad26.COV2.S in healthy adults that was multicentre, randomized, double-blind and placebo-controlled. Ad26.COV2.S was administered intramuscularly at a dose of 5x10^10 or 1x10^11 viral particles, either as one shot or as two shots given 56 days apart. Sequencing of the TCRbeta repertoire served to evaluate the specificity and breadth of SARS-CoV-2-reactive T cell receptors following Ad26.COV2.S vaccination. The TCR-sequenced set comprised roughly 30 samples: some 20 Ad26.COV2.S vaccine recipients, 5 placebo recipients and 8 SARS-CoV-2 convalescent individuals. Trial participants were randomized into five groups of five, in which low-dose or high-dose Ad26.COV2.S was given once or twice, or placebo was given on both occasions. Investigators did not know the trial group allocation while performing experiments and assessing outcomes.

According to the study, the label for this sample's treatment or condition signals: around 19 received Ad26.COV2.S at low or high dose, single or two shots; about five received placebo; per-sample allocation not given. Repertoires of vaccine and placebo recipients were sequenced from samples taken on day 63 after the first injection. In Cohort 1b, roughly 26 adults aged 18-55 years were enrolled at a single site in Boston, USA, between 29 July and 7 August 2020. Ad26.COV2.S consisted of a replication-incompetent adenovirus type 26 vector by which a prefusion-stabilized SARS-CoV-2 spike protein from the original Wuhan strain was expressed. V and J lose 6 bases and 3 bases, and a span of 9 bases separates them. The CDR3 measures 12 amino acids from cysteine to phenylalanine. The entry retains the CDR3 DNA only, 36 bases that are in frame from base 1. Overall results and qualifications from the work: According to the authors, total T cell responses may have been underestimated by the TCR breadth and depth analyses. Compared with placebo recipients, Ad26.COV2.S recipients showed higher spike-specific TCR breadth (P = 0.0014). The study was not powered for comparison of responses between vaccine doses or regimens. After vaccination, spike-specific CD8+ and CD4+ T cell responses were reported to show substantial breadth. Vaccine and placebo recipients had comparable non-spike TCR breadth, which fits with the vaccine containing only spike.

In the case of this clone: Which antigen it targets is not known. Per-base quality was not reported, and no clone a single base away is much larger than it.

TCRbeta CDR3 regions were sequenced with the immunoSEQ Assay. After extraction, genomic DNA underwent amplification by bias-controlled multiplex PCR, followed by high-throughput sequencing. Processing in the source paper ran as follows. To quantify the absolute abundance of every unique TCRbeta CDR3 region, sequences were collapsed and filtered. T cell fraction was estimated by normalizing TCRbeta template counts to usable DNA, with usable DNA measured through amplification of reference genes found in all nucleated cells. Repertoire TCRs were annotated as SARS-CoV-2-specific by exact matching of V gene, CDR3 amino acid sequence and J gene to a known reactive TCR set. The reference SARS-CoV-2 TCR set came from MIRA and was filtered for enrichment in COVID-19-positive ImmuneCODE repertoires, removing public or cross-reactive TCRs. Based on the MIRA antigens, annotated TCRs were further analysed at the level of specific ORF or position within ORF. Breadth was defined as the number of annotated unique rearrangements divided by the total number of unique productive rearrangements, and depth was defined as the summed frequency of the annotated unique rearrangements. Two-sided Wilcoxon rank-sum tests were used to compare TCR breadth between groups. The immuneACCESS repertoire file appears here via TCRdb, limited to in-frame rearrangements. These files lack a portion of the clones; in checked studies, under half of the deficit traces to unresolved V genes, and the cause of the others is not known. V and J calls and clone size come straight from that table; D and trimming were deduced from the DNA. Across this sample there are about 480,000 clones, with 87% seen only once. Over 10% of the sample rests with the top ten.

Rearrangement joined TRBV23-1 to TRBJ2-7; the D segment cannot be called with confidence. TRBV23-1 qualifies as an ORF whose function is uncertain. The TCR originated in a person between 18 and 65 years old who received the Ad26.COV2.S COVID-19 vaccine or a placebo. The sequences come from peripheral blood, collected in a trial of Ad26.COV2.S vaccine versus placebo. The CDR3 reads as follows: CASSHDDYEQYF. Read as DNA, the sequence is TGCGCCAGCAGCCACGATGACTACGAGCAGTACTTC.